The 5 T cell receptor beta chains listed next were all sequenced from one sample in a study of shared clonotypes between healthy human individuals. Terminally differentiated effector memory CD45RA+ cells were excluded by CCR7 positive selection of CD45RO-negative cells. Sequenced by immunoSEQ multiplex PCR; TCRdb stores in-frame clones only, minus some. The data contain more than 2 million clones, about 93% of them singletons. Sequencing input: naive CD8+ T cells from PBMCs. The receptors shown here come from a man aged 18 to 30 in good health. Some clones in this sample may be carry-over from other donors' samples.

The chain carries TRBV7-9 and TRBJ2-1; 7 nucleotides agree with TRBD2. CDR1 and CDR2 (germline): SEHNR, FQNEAQ (reference sequence). CDR3 size: 15 residues. Trimming took 4 bases from V and 2 from J; bases not matched to a gene: 5. This chain's CDR3 is CASSSRETPYNEQFF. The CDR3 DNA reads TGTGCCAGCAGCTCGCGGGAGACACCCTACAATGAGCAGTTCTTC.

V gene TRBV28 combines with J gene TRBJ2-2; no reliable D call. Trimming removed 3 bases from V and 4 bases from J, with 9 bases in between. The CDR3 is 14 amino acids. Germline loops: CDR1 MDHEN, CDR2 SYDVKM. The CDR3 DNA sequence: TGTGCCAGCAGTTTGTGGGGAACCACCGGGGAGCTGTTTTTT. As protein: CASSLWGTTGELFF.

The chain joins TRBV7-6 to TRBJ2-1; no clear D. Between the trimmed V and J ends, which lost 0 bases and 9 bases, there was a span of 9 bases. Germline assignment: CDR1 SGHVS and CDR2 FNYEAQ. The CDR3 contains 13 residues. The CDR3 sequence: CASSLAYGREQFF. The CDR3 DNA follows: TGTGCCAGCAGCTTAGCGTACGGCCGTGAGCAGTTCTTC.

V is TRBV6-1 and J is TRBJ2-7; D possibly corresponds to TRBD2 (6 bases). Trimming removed 3 bases from V and 5 bases from J, with 17 bases in between. The CDR3 is made up of 15 amino acids. Germline assignment: CDR1 MNHNS and CDR2 SASEGT. CDR3 in DNA: TGTGCCAGCAGTGATACTCGGGGGAGGTTTCACGAGCAGTACTTC. Translated: CASSDTRGRFHEQYF.

This rearrangement joins TRBV15 to TRBJ1-2; D unresolved. The CDR3 has 17 residues. CDR1 LNHNV and CDR2 YYDKDF come from the germline V gene (reference sequence). Trimming pared 5 bases from V and 0 bases from J, leaving 19 bases between. CDR3 protein: CATSDGRWRTANYGYTF. DNA for the CDR3: TGTGCCACCAGCGATGGACGATGGAGGACCGCTAACTATGGCTACACCTTC.